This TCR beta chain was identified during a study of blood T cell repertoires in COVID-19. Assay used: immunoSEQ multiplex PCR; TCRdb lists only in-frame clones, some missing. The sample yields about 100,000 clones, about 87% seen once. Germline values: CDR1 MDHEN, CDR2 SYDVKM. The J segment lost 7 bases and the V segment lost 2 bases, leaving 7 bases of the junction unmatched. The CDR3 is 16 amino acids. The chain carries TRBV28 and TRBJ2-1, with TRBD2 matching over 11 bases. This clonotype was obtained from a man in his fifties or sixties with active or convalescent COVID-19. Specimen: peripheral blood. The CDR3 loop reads CASSLGLAGGGNEQFF. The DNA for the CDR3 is TGTGCCAGCAGTTTAGGCCTAGCGGGAGGAGGAAATGAGCAGTTCTTC.